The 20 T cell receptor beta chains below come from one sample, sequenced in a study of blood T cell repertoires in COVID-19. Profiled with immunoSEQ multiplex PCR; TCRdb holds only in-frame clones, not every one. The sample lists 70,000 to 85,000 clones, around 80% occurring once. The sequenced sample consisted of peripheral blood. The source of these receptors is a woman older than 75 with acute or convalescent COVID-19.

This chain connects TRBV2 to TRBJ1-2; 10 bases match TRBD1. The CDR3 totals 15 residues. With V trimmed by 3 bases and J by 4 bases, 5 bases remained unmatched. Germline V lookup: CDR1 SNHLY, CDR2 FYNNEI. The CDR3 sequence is CASSEGTGVLYGYTF. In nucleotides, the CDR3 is TGTGCCAGCAGTGAGGGGACAGGGGTCCTCTATGGCTACACCTTC.

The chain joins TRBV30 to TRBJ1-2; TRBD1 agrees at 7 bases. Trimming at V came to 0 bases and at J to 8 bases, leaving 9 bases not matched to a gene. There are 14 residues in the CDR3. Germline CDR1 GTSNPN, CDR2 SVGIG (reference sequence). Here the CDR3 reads CAWSVDDRAGGYTF. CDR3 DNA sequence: TGTGCCTGGAGTGTCGACGACAGGGCGGGGGGCTACACCTTC.

The CDR3 DNA follows: TGTGCCATAAGTTTTAAGAGCAGGGAAGATGGCTACACCTTC. Translating gives CAISFKSREDGYTF. V usage is TRBV10-3 and J usage is TRBJ1-2; D may be TRBD1 (5 bases). V was pared by 9 bases and J by 6 bases, with 20 bases between. The CDR3 extends over 14 amino acids. CDR1 and CDR2 (germline): ENHRY, SYGVKD.

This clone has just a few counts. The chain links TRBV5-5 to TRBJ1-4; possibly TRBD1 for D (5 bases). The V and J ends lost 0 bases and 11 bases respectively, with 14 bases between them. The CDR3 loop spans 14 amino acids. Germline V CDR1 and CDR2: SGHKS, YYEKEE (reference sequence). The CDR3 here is CASSLETAGGKLFF. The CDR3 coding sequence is TGTGCCAGCAGCTTGGAGACAGCCGGAGGGAAACTGTTTTTT. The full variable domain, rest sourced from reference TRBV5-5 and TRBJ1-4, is DAGVTQSPTHLIKTRGQQVTLRCSPISGHKSVSWYQQVLGQGPQFIFQYYEKEERGRGNFPDRFSARQFPNYSSELNVNALLLGDSALYLCASSLETAGGKLFFGSGTQLSVL.

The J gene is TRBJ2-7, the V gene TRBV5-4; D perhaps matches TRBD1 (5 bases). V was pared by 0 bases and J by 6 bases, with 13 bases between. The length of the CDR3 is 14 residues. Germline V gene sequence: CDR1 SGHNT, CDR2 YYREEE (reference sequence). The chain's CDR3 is CASSLAQVPGEQYF. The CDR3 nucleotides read TGTGCCAGCAGCTTGGCACAGGTGCCCGGCGAGCAGTACTTC.

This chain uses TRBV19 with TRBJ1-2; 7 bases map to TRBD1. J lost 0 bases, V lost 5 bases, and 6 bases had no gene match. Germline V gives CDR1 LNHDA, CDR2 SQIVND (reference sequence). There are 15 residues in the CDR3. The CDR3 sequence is CASSLRTGSNYGYTF. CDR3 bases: TGTGCCAGTAGTCTGAGGACAGGATCTAACTATGGCTACACCTTC.

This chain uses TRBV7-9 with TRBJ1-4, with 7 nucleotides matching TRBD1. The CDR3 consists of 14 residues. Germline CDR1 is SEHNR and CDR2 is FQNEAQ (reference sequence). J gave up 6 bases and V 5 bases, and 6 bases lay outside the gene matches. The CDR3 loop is CASSQQGIDEKLFF. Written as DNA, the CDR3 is TGTGCCAGCAGCCAACAGGGGATCGATGAAAAACTGTTTTTT.

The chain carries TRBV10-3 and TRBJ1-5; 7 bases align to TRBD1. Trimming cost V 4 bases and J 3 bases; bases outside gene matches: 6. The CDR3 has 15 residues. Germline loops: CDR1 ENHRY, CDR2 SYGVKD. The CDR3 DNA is TGTGCCATCAGTGCTGGACAGGTAGACAATCAGCCCCAGCATTTT. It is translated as CAISAGQVDNQPQHF.

The DNA for the CDR3 is TGTGCCAGCCTCCCCCGTACCGGGGAGCTGTTTTTT. Translated, it gives CASLPRTGELFF. This chain connects TRBV28 to TRBJ2-2; D is ambiguous. The CDR3 spans 12 residues. Germline CDR1 is MDHEN and CDR2 is SYDVKM. The V and J ends lost 8 bases and 5 bases respectively, with 9 bases between them.

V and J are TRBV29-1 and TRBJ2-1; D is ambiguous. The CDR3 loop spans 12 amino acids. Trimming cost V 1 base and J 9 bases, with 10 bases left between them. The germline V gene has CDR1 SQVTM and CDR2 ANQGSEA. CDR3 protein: CSVEAYIGEQFF. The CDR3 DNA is TGCAGCGTTGAAGCTTACATTGGTGAGCAGTTCTTC.

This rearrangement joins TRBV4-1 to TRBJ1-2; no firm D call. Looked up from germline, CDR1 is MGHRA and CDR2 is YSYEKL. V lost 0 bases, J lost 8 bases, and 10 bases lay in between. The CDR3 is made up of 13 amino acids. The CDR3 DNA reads TGCGCCAGCAGCCAAGACCGGGTAGGAGGCTACACCTTC. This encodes CASSQDRVGGYTF.

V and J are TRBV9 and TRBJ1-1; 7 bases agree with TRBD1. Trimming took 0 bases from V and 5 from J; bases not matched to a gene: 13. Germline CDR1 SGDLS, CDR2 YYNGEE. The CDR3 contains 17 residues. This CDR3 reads CASSVDPQTGLDTEAFF. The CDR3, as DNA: TGTGCCAGCAGCGTAGACCCACAGACAGGGTTGGATACTGAAGCTTTCTTT.

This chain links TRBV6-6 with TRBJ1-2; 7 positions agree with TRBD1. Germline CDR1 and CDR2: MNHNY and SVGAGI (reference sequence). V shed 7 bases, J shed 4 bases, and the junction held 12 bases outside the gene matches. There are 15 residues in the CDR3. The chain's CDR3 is CASTKSTGLTYGYTF. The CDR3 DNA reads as TGTGCCAGCACGAAATCGACAGGGCTTACCTATGGCTACACCTTC.

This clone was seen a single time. CDR3 amino acids: CASSPVPDRLSRLANYGYTF. DNA of the CDR3: TGTGCCAGCAGCCCGGTGCCCGATAGGCTTTCGAGGCTAGCTAACTATGGCTACACCTTC. The chain couples TRBV7-8 to TRBJ1-2; D is ambiguous. CDR3 size: 20 residues. V was shortened by 5 bases and J by 0 bases, with 28 bases between the two germline ends. The germline gives CDR1 SGHVS, CDR2 FQNEAQ.

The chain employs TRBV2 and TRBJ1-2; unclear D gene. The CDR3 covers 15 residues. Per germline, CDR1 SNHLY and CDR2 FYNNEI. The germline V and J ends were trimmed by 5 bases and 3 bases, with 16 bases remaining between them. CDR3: CASSPWTQRDYGYTF. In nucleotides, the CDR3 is TGTGCCAGCAGTCCTTGGACCCAGAGGGACTATGGCTACACCTTC.

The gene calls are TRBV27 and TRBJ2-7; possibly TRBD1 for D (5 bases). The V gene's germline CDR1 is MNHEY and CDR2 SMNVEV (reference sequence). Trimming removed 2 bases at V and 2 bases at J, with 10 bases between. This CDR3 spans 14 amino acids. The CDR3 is CASSLQGRAYEQYF. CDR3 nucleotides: TGTGCCAGCAGTTTACAGGGAAGAGCCTACGAGCAGTACTTC.

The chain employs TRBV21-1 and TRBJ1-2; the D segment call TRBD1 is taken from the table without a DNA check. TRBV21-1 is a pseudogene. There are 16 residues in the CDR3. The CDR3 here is CASSKVDRSLGYGYTF. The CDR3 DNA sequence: TGTGCCAGCAGCAAGGTGGACAGGTCCCTTGGCTATGGCTACACCTTC.

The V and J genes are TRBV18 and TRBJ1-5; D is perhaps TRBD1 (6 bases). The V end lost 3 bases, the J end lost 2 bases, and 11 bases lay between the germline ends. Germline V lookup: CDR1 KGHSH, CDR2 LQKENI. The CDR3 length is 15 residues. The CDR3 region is CASSPVSGGNQPQHF. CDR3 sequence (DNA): TGTGCCAGCTCACCTGTTTCAGGGGGCAATCAGCCCCAGCATTTT.

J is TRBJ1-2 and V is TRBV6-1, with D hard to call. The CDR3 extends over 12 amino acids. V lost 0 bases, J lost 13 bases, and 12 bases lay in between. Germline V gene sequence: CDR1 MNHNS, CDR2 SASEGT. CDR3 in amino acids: CASSEANNSGTF. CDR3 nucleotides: TGTGCCAGCAGTGAAGCGAACAATTCGGGCACCTTC.

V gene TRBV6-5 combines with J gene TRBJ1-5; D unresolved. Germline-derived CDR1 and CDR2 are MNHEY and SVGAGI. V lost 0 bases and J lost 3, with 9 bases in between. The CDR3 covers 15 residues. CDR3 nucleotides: TGTGCCAGCAGTTACTCGTCCCTTCTCAATCAGCCCCAGCATTTT. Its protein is CASSYSSLLNQPQHF.